This TCR beta chain originates from a study of PD-L1 blockade in urothelial cancer (dated by TCRdb to the late 2010s). As for the study more broadly: Therapy was started in about 2014 for all patients, and atezolizumab 1,200 mg was administered intravenously every 3 weeks. About 10 patients achieved durable clinical benefit and some 21 did not. Blood samples gave a median of about 150,000 T cells and approximately 81,000 unique TCRs, with a median clonality of approximately 0.08. Twenty-nine patients had pretreatment blood TCR-seq, roughly 24 had at least one posttreatment blood collection, and roughly 24 had tumor TCR-seq. In the same patients, pretreatment tumors underwent whole exome sequencing and RNA sequencing in addition to TCR sequencing. About 90% of the 29 patients were males with bladder-origin urothelial cancer, and about 65% of the roughly 30 reported a prior smoking history. TCR sequencing covered pretreatment tumor samples and matched, serially collected peripheral blood taken before and after atezolizumab treatment. Blood samples were analyzed 3 weeks after the start of treatment (second dose) and 6 weeks after the start of treatment. Durable clinical benefit was defined as progression-free survival longer than 6 months, and TCR features were also tested against progression-free and overall survival. An exploratory multi-omic analysis was conducted of the somatic, immune and clinical correlates of response to PD-L1 blockade with atezolizumab in urothelial cancer. An ECOG performance status of 0 or 1 was recorded for the patients, and 0 to 3 prior chemotherapy regimens had been received by the patients.

What the authors observed across the whole study: Among patients with durable benefit, tumor-associated TCR clones showed greater expansion in peripheral blood 3 weeks after treatment started (n ≈ 23, p = 0.022). A pretreatment peripheral blood TCR clonality below the median was linked to improved progression-free and overall survival. Small sample size (n ≈ 29) and many exploratory analyses mean the results are intended to be hypothesis-generating.

V trim: 5 bases; J trim: 5 bases; unmatched bases: 9. From its cysteine to its phenylalanine, the CDR3 spans 16 amino acids. The sequence is cut down to CDR3 DNA, 48 bases in frame from base 1. Based on the germline V gene (reference sequence), the CDR1 and CDR2 sequences are SGHAT and FQDESV. With respect to this clone: There is no known antigen for this receptor. Base qualities were left out, and no much larger clone turns up one base away.

The cohort comprised roughly 30 patients with locally advanced or metastatic urothelial carcinoma treated at Memorial Sloan Kettering on a trial protocol. Peripheral blood mononuclear cells were collected pretreatment and during treatment, at between 1 and 8 total time points per patient. The Qiagen DNeasy Blood extraction kit was used to purify genomic DNA from total PBMCs and tumor samples. PBMCs were collected pretreatment and during treatment, and were isolated and stored as previously described. To estimate absolute template abundance from read counts, synthetic TCR analog templates were spiked into each PCR. TCRbeta CDR3 regions were amplified from genomic DNA with bias-controlled V and J gene primers using the immunoSEQ assay. Rearranged TCRbeta segments were sequenced at approximately 20X coverage. The original pipeline was this. Clustering was used to correct sequencing errors, and CDR3s were annotated against IMGT so that V, D and J genes could be assigned. Downstream analyses used only productive TCRbeta rearrangements, leaving out any out-of-frame or stop-codon sequences. To compute clonality, Shannon entropy was normalized by the log of the number of unique productive sequences and then subtracted from one. Fisher's exact test with Benjamini-Hochberg correction, at a threshold of adjusted p below 0.01, was used to find clones that differed between time points or between blood and tumor. TCRdb carries this immuneACCESS record with in-frame sequences only. Its versions omit some clonotypes, under half of them owing to an unresolved V gene in the studies checked, with the rest unexplained. V and J calls and clone size are copied from that table; D and trimming were computed from the DNA. The sample table contains tens of thousands of clones; only one count was recorded for more than 80% of them. The ten largest clonotypes hold roughly 8% of the sample.

The material sequenced was PBMCs, taken around atezolizumab (anti-PD-L1) treatment. This clonotype originated in a man aged 70 or older with urothelial cancer. The V gene is TRBV11-1 and the J gene is TRBJ2-2, with 9 bases aligning to TRBD1. The CDR3 protein is CASSPLQGAWTGELFF. The DNA sequence reads TGTGCCAGCAGCCCATTACAGGGGGCTTGGACCGGGGAGCTGTTTTTT. With the portions outside the CDR3 filled from the reference TRBV11-1 and TRBJ2-2 genes, the complete variable region becomes EAEVAQSPRYKITEKSQAVAFWCDPISGHATLYWYRQILGQGPELLVQFQDESVVDDSQLPKDRFSAERLKGVDSTLKIQPAELGDSAMYLCASSPLQGAWTGELFFGEGSRLTVL.